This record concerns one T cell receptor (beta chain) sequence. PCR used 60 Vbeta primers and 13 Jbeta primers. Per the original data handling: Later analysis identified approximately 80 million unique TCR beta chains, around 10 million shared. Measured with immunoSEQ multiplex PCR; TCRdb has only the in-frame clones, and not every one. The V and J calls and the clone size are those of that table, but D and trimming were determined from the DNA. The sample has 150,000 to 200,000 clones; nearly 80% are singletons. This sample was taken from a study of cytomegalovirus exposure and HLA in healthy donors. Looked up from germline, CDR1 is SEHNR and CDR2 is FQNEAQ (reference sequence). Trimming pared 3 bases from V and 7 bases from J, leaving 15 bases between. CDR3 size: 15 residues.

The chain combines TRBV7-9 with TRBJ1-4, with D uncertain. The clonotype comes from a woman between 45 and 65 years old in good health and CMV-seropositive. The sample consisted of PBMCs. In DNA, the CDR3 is TGTGCCAGCAGCTTCGGCCAAGACCCGGGTGAAAAACTGTTTTTT. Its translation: CASSFGQDPGEKLFF.